The subject of this entry is one T cell receptor (beta chain). Germline V gene data show CDR1 as SGHTA and CDR2 as FQGNSA. The CDR3 totals 15 residues. After removal of 5 bases from V and 6 bases from J, the junction contained 12 bases not matched to a gene. This record comes from a study of T cell responses to AZD1222 COVID-19 vaccine. Measured with immunoSEQ multiplex PCR; TCRdb has only the in-frame clones, and not every one. The sample has some 180,000 clones; just over 90% are singletons. This TCR derives from an adult who received the AZD1222 COVID-19 vaccine. The V call is TRBV7-2, the J call TRBJ1-2; 7 bases align to TRBD1. Material: peripheral blood, obtained 28 days after the second AZD1222 dose. CDR3 residues: CASSTRQGSGDGYTF. The CDR3 coding sequence is TGTGCCAGCAGCACCCGACAGGGATCAGGGGATGGCTACACCTTC.